The clone carrying this T cell receptor (beta chain) is medium-sized by share. The target antigen is unknown. The entry originates in a study of PD-L1 blockade in urothelial cancer. Whole-study context: From 2014, patients received atezolizumab, given as 1,200 mg intravenously every 3 weeks. Researchers looked at the blood 3 weeks (second dose) and 6 weeks after treatment began.

Assay used: immunoSEQ multiplex PCR; TCRdb lists only in-frame clones, some missing. In the table there are more than 85,000 clones, roughly nine tenths of which are singletons. Trimming removed 2 bases from V and 0 bases from J, with 7 bases in between. This CDR3 region has 14 residues. CDR1 and CDR2 from the germline V gene are ENHRY and SYGVKD. Points from the study as a whole: Pretreatment peripheral blood TCR clonality that fell below the median predicted better survival among the patients studied. Patients with durable benefit had greater blood expansion of tumor-associated TCR clones 3 weeks into treatment.

The rearrangement links TRBV10-3 to TRBJ1-2, with D unresolved. This specimen consisted of PBMCs, obtained around atezolizumab (anti-PD-L1) treatment. The sequence derives from an elderly woman with urothelial cancer. CDR3 protein: CAISEVAANYGYTF. CDR3 DNA sequence: TGTGCCATCAGTGAGGTCGCAGCTAACTATGGCTACACCTTC.